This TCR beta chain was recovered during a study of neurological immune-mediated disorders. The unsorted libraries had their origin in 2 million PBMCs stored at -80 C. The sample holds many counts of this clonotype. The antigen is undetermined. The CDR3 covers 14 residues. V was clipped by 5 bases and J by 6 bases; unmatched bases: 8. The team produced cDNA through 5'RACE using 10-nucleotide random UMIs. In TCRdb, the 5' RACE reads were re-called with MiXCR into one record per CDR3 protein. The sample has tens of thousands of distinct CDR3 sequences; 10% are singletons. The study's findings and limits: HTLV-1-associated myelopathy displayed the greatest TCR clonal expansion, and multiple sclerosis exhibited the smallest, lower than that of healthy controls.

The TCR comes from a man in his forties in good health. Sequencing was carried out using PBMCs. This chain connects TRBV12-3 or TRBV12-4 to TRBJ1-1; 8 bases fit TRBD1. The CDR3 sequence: CASSTDGQGSEAFF. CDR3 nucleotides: TGTGCCAGCAGTACCGACGGACAGGGATCTGAAGCTTTCTTT.